This T cell receptor beta chain was captured in a study of human T cells and chemical hapten exposure. Broader study findings: TCRs above 1 in 1000 frequency did not change with DPC sensitization.

The time point here: healthy volunteer bleed at 2 weeks. Total RNA came from unfractionated whole blood. The V segment lost 6 bases and the J segment 5 bases; nucleotides outside the gene matches: 9. CDR3 length: 14 amino acids. Germline CDR1 is DFQATT and CDR2 is SNEGSKA (reference sequence). The library tagged each cDNA molecule with unique molecular identifiers. TCRdb called the RACE reads again in MiXCR, with one record for every CDR3 protein. The data show some 46,000 distinct CDR3 sequences, about 3.9% seen once. This clonotype is a singleton in its sample. Its matching antigen is unknown. A much larger clone lies a single base off, so this may be a read error. It is likely a read error, because the conserved phenylalanine at the end of the CDR3 is missing.

The chain joins TRBV20-1 to TRBJ1-4; TRBD1 matches at 7 bases. The sequenced sample was whole blood. The TCR was taken from a female donor in good health. Some clones in this sample may be carry-over from other donors' samples. For the CDR3, the DNA is TGCAGTGCCCTTGACAGGGACGGGAATGAAAAACTGTTTATT. Its translation: CSALDRDGNEKLFI.